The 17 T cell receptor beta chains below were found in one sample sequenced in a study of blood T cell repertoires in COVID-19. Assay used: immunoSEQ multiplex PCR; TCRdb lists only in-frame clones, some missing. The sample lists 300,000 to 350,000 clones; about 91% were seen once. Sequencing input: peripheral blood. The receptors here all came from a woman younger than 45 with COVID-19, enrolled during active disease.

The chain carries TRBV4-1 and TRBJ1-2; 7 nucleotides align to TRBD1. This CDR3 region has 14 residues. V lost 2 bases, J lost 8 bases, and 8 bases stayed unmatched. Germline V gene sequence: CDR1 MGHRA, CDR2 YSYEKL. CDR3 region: CASSQMTGSMGYTF. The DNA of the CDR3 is TGCGCCAGCAGCCAAATGACAGGGAGTATGGGCTACACCTTC.

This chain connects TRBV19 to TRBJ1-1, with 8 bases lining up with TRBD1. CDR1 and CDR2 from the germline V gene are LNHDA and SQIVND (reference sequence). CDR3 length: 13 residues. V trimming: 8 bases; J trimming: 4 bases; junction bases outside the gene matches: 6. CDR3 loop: CASATGGPTEAFF. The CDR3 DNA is TGTGCCAGTGCCACAGGGGGACCCACTGAAGCTTTCTTT.

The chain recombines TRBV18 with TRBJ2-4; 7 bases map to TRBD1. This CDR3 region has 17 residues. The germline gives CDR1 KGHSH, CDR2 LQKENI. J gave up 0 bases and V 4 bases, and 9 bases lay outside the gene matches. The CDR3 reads CASSLTNRGIAKNIQYF. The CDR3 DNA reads TGTGCCAGCTCACTTACAAACAGGGGCATAGCCAAAAACATTCAGTACTTC.

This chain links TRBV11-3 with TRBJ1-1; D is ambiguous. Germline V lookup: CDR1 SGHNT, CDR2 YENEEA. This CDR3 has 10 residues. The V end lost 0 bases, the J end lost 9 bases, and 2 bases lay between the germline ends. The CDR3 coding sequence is TGTGCCAGCAGCTTAGATAAAGCTTTCTTT. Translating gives CASSLDKAFF.

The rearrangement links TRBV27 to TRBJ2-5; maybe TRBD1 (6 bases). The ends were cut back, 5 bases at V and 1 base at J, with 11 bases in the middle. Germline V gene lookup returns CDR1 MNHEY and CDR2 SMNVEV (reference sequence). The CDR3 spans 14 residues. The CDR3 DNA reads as TGTGCCAGCAGTCCGGGACAACTCCAAGAGACCCAGTACTTC. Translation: CASSPGQLQETQYF.

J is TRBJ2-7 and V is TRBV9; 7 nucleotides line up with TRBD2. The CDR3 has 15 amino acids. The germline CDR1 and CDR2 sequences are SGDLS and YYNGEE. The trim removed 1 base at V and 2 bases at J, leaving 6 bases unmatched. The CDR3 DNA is TGTGCCAGCAGCGTATCCATCAGCGGGGCCTACGAGCAGTACGTC. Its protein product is CASSVSISGAYEQYV.

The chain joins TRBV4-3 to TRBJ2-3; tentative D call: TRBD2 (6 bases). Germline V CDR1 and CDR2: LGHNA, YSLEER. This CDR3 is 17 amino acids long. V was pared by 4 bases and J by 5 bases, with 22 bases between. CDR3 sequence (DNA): TGCGCCAGCAGCCCAGCCAAGGGAGCGGGTAATGGAGATACGCAGTATTTT. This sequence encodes CASSPAKGAGNGDTQYF.

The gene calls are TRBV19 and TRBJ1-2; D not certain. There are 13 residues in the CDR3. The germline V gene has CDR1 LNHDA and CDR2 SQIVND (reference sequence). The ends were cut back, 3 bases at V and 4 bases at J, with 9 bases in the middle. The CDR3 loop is CASSISRGYGYTF. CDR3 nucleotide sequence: TGTGCCAGTAGTATCTCTCGGGGCTATGGCTACACCTTC.

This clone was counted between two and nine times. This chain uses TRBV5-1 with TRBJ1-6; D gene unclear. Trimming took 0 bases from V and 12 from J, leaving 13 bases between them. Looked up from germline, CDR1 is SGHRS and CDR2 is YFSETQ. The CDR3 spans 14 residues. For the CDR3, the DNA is TGCGCCAGCAGCTTGGGTCATGGGCGGGTACCCCTCCACTTT. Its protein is CASSLGHGRVPLHF. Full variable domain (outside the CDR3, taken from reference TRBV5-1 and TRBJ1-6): KAGVTQTPRYLIKTRGQQVTLSCSPISGHRSVSWYQQTPGQGLQFLFEYFSETQRNKGNFPGRFSGRQFSNSRSEMNVSTLELGDSALYLCASSLGHGRVPLHFGNGTRLTVT.

Here the CDR3 DNA reads TGTGCCATCAGTGAGTCGGCAGTCTCCTACGAGCAGTACGTC. It is translated as CAISESAVSYEQYV. The rearrangement links TRBV10-3 to TRBJ2-7; D gene uncertain. Trimming removed 0 bases from V and 0 bases from J, with 6 bases in between. Germline CDR1 reads ENHRY; CDR2 reads SYGVKD. The CDR3 totals 14 residues.

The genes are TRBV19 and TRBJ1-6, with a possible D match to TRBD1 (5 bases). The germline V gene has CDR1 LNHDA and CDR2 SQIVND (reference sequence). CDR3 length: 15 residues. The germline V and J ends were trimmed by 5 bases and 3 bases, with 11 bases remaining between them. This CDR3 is CASSVEQGYNSPLHF. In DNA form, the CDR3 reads TGTGCCAGTAGTGTCGAGCAGGGCTATAATTCACCCCTCCACTTT.

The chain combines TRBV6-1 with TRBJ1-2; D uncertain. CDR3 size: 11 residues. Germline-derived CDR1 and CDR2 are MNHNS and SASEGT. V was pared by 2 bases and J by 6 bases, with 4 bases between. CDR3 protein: CASSEQDGYTF. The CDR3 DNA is TGTGCCAGCAGTGAACAGGATGGCTACACCTTC.

The CDR3 spells CASSSEAGAVYNEQFF. The CDR3 DNA sequence: TGTGCCAGCAGTTCTGAAGCGGGGGCGGTATACAATGAGCAGTTCTTC. The chain recombines TRBV6-5 with TRBJ2-1, with 8 bases matching TRBD2. CDR1 and CDR2 from the germline V gene are MNHEY and SVGAGI. Trimming at V came to 4 bases and at J to 4 bases, leaving 9 bases not matched to a gene. This CDR3 is 16 amino acids long.

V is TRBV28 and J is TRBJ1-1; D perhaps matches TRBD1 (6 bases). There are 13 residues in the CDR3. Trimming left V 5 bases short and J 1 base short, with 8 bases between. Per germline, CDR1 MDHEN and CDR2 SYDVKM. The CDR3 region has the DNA TGTGCCAGCAGTCACAGGGAGAACACTGAAGCTTTCTTT. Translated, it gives CASSHRENTEAFF. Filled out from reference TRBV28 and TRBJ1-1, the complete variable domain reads DVKVTQSSRYLVKRTGEKVFLECVQDMDHENMFWYRQDPGLGLRLIYFSYDVKMKEKGDIPEGYSVSREKKERFSLILESASTNQTSMYLCASSHRENTEAFFGQGTRLTVV.

The CDR3 sequence is CASSGGPHEQFF. CDR3 nucleotide sequence: TGTGCCAGCAGCGGGGGGCCCCATGAGCAGTTCTTC. V is TRBV6-5 and J is TRBJ2-1, with D possibly being TRBD2 (7 bases). Trimming pared 6 bases from V and 8 bases from J, leaving 11 bases between. The CDR3 is 12 amino acids. The germline CDR1 and CDR2 sequences are MNHEY and SVGAGI.

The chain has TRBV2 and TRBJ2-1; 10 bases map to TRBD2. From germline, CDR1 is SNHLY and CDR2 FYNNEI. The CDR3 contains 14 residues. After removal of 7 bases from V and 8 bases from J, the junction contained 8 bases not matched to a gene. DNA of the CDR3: TGTGCCAGCAACGAGCGGGGGGGCGGTTATGAGCAGTTCTTC. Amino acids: CASNERGGGYEQFF.

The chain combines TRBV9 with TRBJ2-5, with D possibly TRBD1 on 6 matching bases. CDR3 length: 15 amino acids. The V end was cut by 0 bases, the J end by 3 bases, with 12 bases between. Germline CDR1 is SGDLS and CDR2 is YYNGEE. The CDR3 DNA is TGTGCCAGCAGCGTAGGAGGGACACCTAAAGAGACCCAGTACTTC. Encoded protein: CASSVGGTPKETQYF.